This T cell receptor beta chain was recorded in a study of blood T cell repertoires in COVID-19 (dated by TCRdb to the early 2020s). About the full investigation: Samples covering the acute and convalescent phases of COVID-19 were provided by collaborators in the United States, Italy and Spain. The prospective study material was composed of cDNA or gDNA derived from T cells, B-cell-depleted T cells, or PBMCs. Subjects who had been exposed to COVID-19, were actively infected with it, or had recovered from it provided the deeply sampled blood TCRbeta repertoires that made up the dataset. The repertoires were released in a freely available public database meant as a resource for research on the immune response to SARS-CoV-2. The samples were drawn from two sources: the first 160 participants of the ongoing ImmuneRACE study, and some 1,300 subjects contributed by 6 global collaborators. The sample metadata nearly always contained a de-identified subject ID, COVID-19 status, age in years and sex. Where HLA class I and class II types were available, the types were taken from metadata supplied by the sample provider, not from assay-based typing.

Inclusive of the bounding cysteine and phenylalanine, the CDR3 is 15 residues long. CDR3 DNA is the only sequence kept; it has 45 bases, read in frame from the first base. Looking up the germline V gene (reference sequence) yields CDR1 SEHNR and CDR2 FQNEAQ. V is shortened by 5 bases, J by 2 bases, and the region joining them spans 15 bases. Each collaborating institution followed its own protocols to collect whole blood in K2EDTA tubes. For TCRbeta analysis, collaborators shipped samples as frozen whole blood, isolated PBMCs, or DNA extracted from either of those sample types. What the work shows at the level of the full study, not this receptor alone: The amount of clinical and demographic metadata varied by source and participant and was provided uncurated.

Details on this clone: Its cognate antigen has yet to be identified. Per-base qualities were not stored, and no clone one base away is much larger.

TCRbeta CDR3 regions were amplified from genomic DNA by means of the immunoSEQ Assay, a bias-controlled multiplex PCR. The original pipeline was this. Within the assay, amplification of reference gene primers was used to estimate how many nucleated cells each sample contained. To quantify the absolute abundance of each unique TCRbeta CDR3 rearrangement, sequence reads were collapsed and filtered. For each sample, productive Simpson clonality was calculated by taking the square root of Simpson's diversity index across productive rearrangements. TCRdb re-hosts the immuneACCESS table, in-frame sequences only. Its copies lack some clones; in the studies checked, an unresolved V gene accounts for under half of them, and the cause for the rest is not known. D and trimming were read from the DNA, whereas the V and J calls and clone size are those reported in that table. The sample yields around 45,000 clones; less than 90% were counted once. Around 10% of the sample is taken by the ten largest.

The clonotype originates from a human donor in a cohort sampled during active COVID-19. In this chain, TRBV7-9 is recombined with TRBJ1-2; TRBD1 is a weak D gene call, 6 bases matching. The sample taken for sequencing was peripheral blood. The CDR3 protein: CASSPSDSTNYGYTF. The DNA sequence is as follows: TGTGCCAGCAGCCCCTCGGACAGCACGAACTATGGCTACACCTTC.